Detailed here is one T cell receptor (beta chain). Its antigen is not identified. This sample was taken from a study of a mutant IDH1 vaccine in newly diagnosed glioma. Study-level information: The study started vaccination 4-6 weeks after radiotherapy alone, or with temozolomide cycles.

Here immunoSEQ multiplex PCR was the method, and the copy in TCRdb shows in-frame clones only, minus some. The table lists about 54,000 clones, around 83% of them singletons. Time point: week 47, end of study. Vaccine doses each comprised 300 ug of mutant IDH1 20-mer peptide, with topical imiquimod. The CDR3 totals 12 residues. The germline gives CDR1 ENHRY, CDR2 SYGVKD. V shed 11 bases, J shed 3 bases, and the junction held 6 bases outside the gene matches. The rearrangement uses TRBV10-3 and TRBJ1-1; TRBD1 agrees at 7 bases. The sequence came from a woman aged 45-65 years with glioma. Specimen: PBMCs, collected from a glioma patient whose treatment included an IDH1 peptide vaccine. The CDR3 coding sequence is TGTGCCTCCAAGGGGGCTGACACTGAAGCTTTCTTT. Its translation is CASKGADTEAFF.